These 13 T cell receptor beta chains originate from one sample sequenced in a study of radiation and T cells in renal cell carcinoma. The data were produced by immunoSEQ multiplex PCR, yet TCRdb's version contains in-frame clones alone and is incomplete. The sample shows about 130,000 clones, 85% to 90% of them seen only once. Time point here: blood 2 weeks post-SBRT. Treatment given: 15 Gy SBRT to primary tumor, nephrectomy 4 weeks later. Sequenced here: blood, sampled from a patient whose treatment included radiotherapy and nephrectomy. The receptors originated from a woman in her 70s with renal cell carcinoma.

V usage is TRBV27 and J usage is TRBJ1-2; a possible D gene is TRBD1 (5 bases). The germline CDR1 and CDR2 sequences are MNHEY and SMNVEV (reference sequence). Trimming shortened V by 5 bases and J by 4 bases, and 17 bases separated the two germline ends. The CDR3 sequence is 15 residues long. Here the CDR3 DNA reads TGTGCCAGCAGTGTAGGGACCGGGTGGTCCTATGGCTACACCTTC. This gives the protein CASSVGTGWSYGYTF.

The rearrangement links TRBV6-1 to TRBJ2-5, with TRBD2 as a possible D gene (7 bases). Trimming left V 11 bases short and J 2 bases short, with 12 bases between. Germline CDR1 reads MNHNS; CDR2 reads SASEGT. The CDR3 runs to 12 residues. CDR3: CAGGAEQETQYF. As DNA, the CDR3 is TGTGCCGGGGGGGCAGAACAAGAGACCCAGTACTTC.

The V gene is TRBV4-3, the J gene TRBJ2-2; the D is unclear. Germline CDR1 LGHNA, CDR2 YSLEER. The V end was cut by 1 base, the J end by 3 bases, with 6 bases between. The CDR3 is made up of 14 amino acids. CDR3 DNA: TGCGCCAGCAGCCAAGCTCCGTACACCGGGGAGCTGTTTTTT. Protein sequence: CASSQAPYTGELFF.

V and J are TRBV27 and TRBJ2-6, with 7 bases identical to TRBD2. With V trimmed by 6 bases and J by 4 bases, 12 bases remained unmatched. Looked up from germline, CDR1 is MNHEY and CDR2 is SMNVEV (reference sequence). CDR3 length equals 17 residues. CDR3 DNA sequence: TGTGCCAGCAGCCCCGCGGCAGCGGGGTCCGGGGCCAACGTCCTGACTTTC. This codes for CASSPAAAGSGANVLTF.

The chain joins TRBV7-2 to TRBJ1-1; D unresolved. V gave up 4 bases and J gave up 5 bases, with 11 bases separating them. The CDR3 is made up of 13 amino acids. Germline-derived CDR1 and CDR2 are SGHTA and FQGNSA. The CDR3 spells CASSSRRGTEAFF. The CDR3 DNA sequence: TGTGCCAGCAGCTCCCGCCGAGGTACTGAAGCTTTCTTT.

The CDR3 sequence: CASSVAPSGPQETQYF. CDR3 coding DNA: TGTGCCAGCAGCGTAGCTCCTAGCGGGCCCCAAGAGACCCAGTACTTC. The genes are TRBV9 and TRBJ2-5; 8 bases agree with TRBD2. The V and J ends lost 0 bases and 1 base, in that order; junction bases with no gene match: 5. The CDR3 covers 16 residues. In germline, CDR1 is SGDLS, CDR2 YYNGEE. Full variable domain (outside the CDR3, taken from reference TRBV9 and TRBJ2-5): DSGVTQTPKHLITATGQRVTLRCSPRSGDLSVYWYQQSLDQGLQFLIQYYNGEERAKGNILERFSAQQFPDLHSELNLSSLELGDSALYFCASSVAPSGPQETQYFGPGTRLLVL.

V is TRBV19 and J is TRBJ1-5; D possibly corresponds to TRBD1 (6 bases). V was pared by 5 bases and J by 1 base, with 12 bases between. The CDR3 extends over 15 amino acids. Per the germline V gene, CDR1 is LNHDA and CDR2 is SQIVND (reference sequence). The CDR3 DNA reads as TGTGCCAGTAGTCCGGCGGGGGGCAGCAATCAGCCCCAGCATTTT. This sequence encodes CASSPAGGSNQPQHF.

This sequence joins TRBV6-5 and TRBJ1-1, with TRBD1 matching over 7 bases. This CDR3 has 12 residues. CDR1 and CDR2 (germline): MNHEY, SVGAGI. The ends lost 2 bases at V and 7 bases at J; junction bases unmatched: 1. CDR3 sequence reads: CASSYRGREAFF. Here the CDR3 DNA reads TGTGCCAGCAGTTACAGGGGGCGTGAAGCTTTCTTT.

This chain uses TRBV7-6 with TRBJ2-7, with a possible D match to TRBD1 (6 bases). The germline gives CDR1 SGHVS, CDR2 FNYEAQ. The CDR3 consists of 16 residues. The ends were cut back, 1 base at V and 2 bases at J, with 15 bases in the middle. In DNA, the CDR3 is TGTGCCAGCAGCTTAGAAGTCAGGGGATTCCCCTACGAGCAGTACTTC. Protein product: CASSLEVRGFPYEQYF. The whole variable domain, remainder taken from reference TRBV7-6 and TRBJ2-7, is GAGVSQSPRYKVTKRGQDVALRCDPISGHVSLYWYRQALGQGPEFLTYFNYEAQQDKSGLPNDRFSAERPEGSISTLTIQRTEQRDSAMYRCASSLEVRGFPYEQYFGPGTRLTVT.

The chain combines TRBV30 with TRBJ2-3, with 8 nucleotides matching TRBD2. The CDR3 runs 15 residues. V trimming: 3 bases; J trimming: 0 bases; junction bases outside the gene matches: 5. Germline V CDR1 and CDR2: GTSNPN, SVGIG (reference sequence). CDR3 in DNA: TGTGCCTGGAGCCGGGAGGGAAGAAGCACAGATACGCAGTATTTT. Protein product: CAWSREGRSTDTQYF.

With respect to this clone: At one of its ends the junction is not consistent with the germline gene, which may arise from a read error. V gene TRBV7-7 combines with J gene TRBJ2-1, with a tentative D call TRBD2 (5 bases). CDR1 and CDR2 (germline): SSHAT, FNYEAQ (reference sequence). This CDR3 has 15 amino acids. CDR3 DNA sequence: TGTGCTAGCAGCTTAGAGGGAAGCTCCTACAATGAGCAGTTCTTC. Encoded protein: CASSLEGSSYNEQFF.

This chain connects TRBV5-6 to TRBJ1-2; TRBD1 agrees at 7 bases. Germline trimming cut 6 bases from V and 5 bases from J; bases unmatched to any gene: 16. CDR1 is SGHDT, CDR2 YYEEEE, per germline. The CDR3 sequence is 16 residues long. The CDR3 loop is CASNLGRGRMGYGYTF. The CDR3 DNA reads TGTGCCAGCAACCTGGGGAGGGGGCGTATGGGGTATGGCTACACCTTC.

The chain uses TRBV20-1 and TRBJ2-6, with unresolved D. V was shortened by 5 bases and J by 4 bases, with 3 bases between the two germline ends. The CDR3 is 11 residues long. Germline V gives CDR1 DFQATT, CDR2 SNEGSKA (reference sequence). CDR3 sequence: CSALGANVLTF. DNA of the CDR3: TGCAGTGCTCTGGGGGCCAACGTCCTGACTTTC.